These 18 T cell receptor beta chains originate from one sample sequenced in a study of OX40 agonist ivuxolimab in advanced cancers. Here immunoSEQ multiplex PCR was the method, and the copy in TCRdb shows in-frame clones only, minus some. The repertoire holds about 100,000 clones, with approximately 90% as singletons. This sample comprised CD4+ or CD8+ T cells sorted from blood, obtained in a trial of the OX40 agonist ivuxolimab. These receptors were taken from an adult with an advanced solid tumor such as melanoma, head and neck, liver or kidney cancer.

This chain joins TRBV7-2 and TRBJ2-7, with 12 positions matching TRBD2. Germline V gene lookup returns CDR1 SGHTA and CDR2 FQGNSA. V shed 4 bases and J 2 bases; nucleotides not matched to a gene: 3. The CDR3 runs 15 residues. CDR3 loop: CASSSLAGGAYEQYF. CDR3 nucleotides: TGTGCCAGCAGCTCTCTAGCGGGAGGGGCCTACGAGCAGTACTTC. The complete variable domain, with remaining parts taken from reference TRBV7-2 and TRBJ2-7, reads GAGVSQSPSNKVTEKGKDVELRCDPISGHTALYWYRQSLGQGLEFLIYFQGNSAPDKSGLPSDRFSAERTGGSVSTLTIQRTQQEDSAVYLCASSSLAGGAYEQYFGPGTRLTVT.

This sequence joins TRBV9 and TRBJ2-2; a weak D match, TRBD2 (7 bases). The CDR3 totals 14 residues. V was pared by 7 bases and J by 3 bases, with 13 bases between. Germline V lookup: CDR1 SGDLS, CDR2 YYNGEE. For the CDR3, the DNA is TGTGCCAGCGGCCGGGGGGCGGACACCGGGGAGCTGTTTTTT. Protein sequence: CASGRGADTGELFF.

The chain employs TRBV28 and TRBJ2-7; 7 bases match TRBD1. Germline trimming cut 8 bases from V and 3 bases from J; bases unmatched to any gene: 10. Germline assignment: CDR1 MDHEN and CDR2 SYDVKM. The CDR3 length is 14 residues. The CDR3 coding sequence is TGTGCCAGCCGTACCATCAGGGGGAGCTACGAGCAGTACTTC. Amino acid sequence: CASRTIRGSYEQYF.

This sequence joins TRBV4-3 and TRBJ2-3, with a weak D call TRBD2 (7 bases). Germline V gene sequence: CDR1 LGHNA, CDR2 YSLEER. Trimming cost V 4 bases and J 6 bases, with 20 bases left between them. The CDR3 sequence is 16 residues long. Here the CDR3 DNA reads TGCGCCAGCAGCCCAGGGGAGGGGCGGGGCAAGGATACGCAGTATTTT. Its protein is CASSPGEGRGKDTQYF.

This clone was seen once. The V and J genes are TRBV7-2 and TRBJ2-1; 9 positions match TRBD1. The CDR3 covers 16 residues. Germline V CDR1 and CDR2: SGHTA, FQGNSA. J lost 4 bases, V lost 5 bases, and 9 bases had no gene match. The DNA of the CDR3 is TGTGCCAGCAGCCCAGATGGGACAGGGATTTACAATGAGCAGTTCTTC. It is translated as CASSPDGTGIYNEQFF.

The chain recombines TRBV10-3 with TRBJ2-1; 11 bases match TRBD2. Per the germline V gene, CDR1 is ENHRY and CDR2 is SYGVKD. The length of the CDR3 is 15 residues. V shed 10 bases, J shed 4 bases, and the junction held 9 bases outside the gene matches. CDR3 sequence reads: CANADRLAGYNEQFF. The CDR3 DNA reads TGTGCCAACGCCGACCGACTAGCGGGGTACAATGAGCAGTTCTTC.

The V gene is TRBV29-1, the J gene TRBJ2-1; 8 nucleotides line up with TRBD1. This CDR3 contains 14 residues. Germline CDR1 SQVTM, CDR2 ANQGSEA. V was clipped by 4 bases and J by 0 bases; unmatched bases: 2. The CDR3 DNA reads TGCAGCGTTGGACAGGGGAGCTCCTACAATGAGCAGTTCTTC. Amino acid sequence: CSVGQGSSYNEQFF.

This rearrangement joins TRBV7-2 to TRBJ2-7; 8 bases line up with TRBD2. CDR1 and CDR2 (germline): SGHTA, FQGNSA. The junction had 13 bases not matched to a gene; V was cut back by 3 bases and J by 3 bases. The CDR3 extends over 17 amino acids. CDR3 nucleotide sequence: TGTGCCAGCAGCTTGCAAGGAAACCTAGCGGGTGTCTACGAGCAGTACTTC. It encodes CASSLQGNLAGVYEQYF. Full variable domain (missing parts from reference TRBV7-2 and TRBJ2-7): GAGVSQSPSNKVTEKGKDVELRCDPISGHTALYWYRQSLGQGLEFLIYFQGNSAPDKSGLPSDRFSAERTGGSVSTLTIQRTQQEDSAVYLCASSLQGNLAGVYEQYFGPGTRLTVT.

This clone was counted a single time. This chain connects TRBV6-5 to TRBJ2-7, with TRBD2 matching over 9 bases. The V segment lost 6 bases and the J segment 1 base; nucleotides outside the gene matches: 4. The CDR3 runs to 14 residues. CDR1 and CDR2 (germline): MNHEY, SVGAGI. The CDR3 protein is CASRRTSVSYEQYF. The CDR3, as DNA: TGTGCCAGCAGAAGGACTAGCGTTTCCTACGAGCAGTACTTC.

The chain recombines TRBV11-1 with TRBJ2-1; TRBD2 aligns across 7 bases. Germline-derived CDR1 and CDR2 are SGHAT and FQDESV (reference sequence). The V and J ends lost 1 base and 2 bases, in that order; junction bases with no gene match: 8. There are 17 residues in the CDR3. The CDR3 loop reads CASSLEGSSGPYNEQFF. CDR3 sequence (DNA): TGTGCCAGCAGCTTAGAGGGGTCTAGCGGACCCTACAATGAGCAGTTCTTC.

The rearrangement uses TRBV28 and TRBJ1-5; 9 nucleotides line up with TRBD1. J gave up 6 bases and V 4 bases, and 7 bases lay outside the gene matches. CDR3 size: 15 residues. Germline-derived CDR1 and CDR2 are MDHEN and SYDVKM. CDR3 sequence: CASSSGTGFGQPQHF. Written as DNA, the CDR3 is TGTGCCAGCAGTTCCGGGACAGGGTTCGGTCAGCCCCAGCATTTT.

The rearrangement links TRBV5-1 to TRBJ1-4; 8 positions agree with TRBD1. Germline lookup yields CDR1 SGHRS and CDR2 YFSETQ. Trimming cost V 5 bases and J 0 bases; bases outside gene matches: 3. CDR3 length: 15 amino acids. The chain's CDR3 is CASRLQGATNEKLFF. DNA of the CDR3: TGCGCCAGCAGGTTACAGGGGGCAACTAATGAAAAACTGTTTTTT.

This clone was recorded only once. The CDR3 DNA reads TGCGCCAGCAGCCGGGACGTCTTCGGGCCCCAGCATTTT. Translated: CASSRDVFGPQHF. The chain links TRBV4-1 to TRBJ1-5; D is perhaps TRBD1 (5 bases). Trimming shortened V by 4 bases and J by 9 bases, and 13 bases separated the two germline ends. This CDR3 spans 13 amino acids. The germline CDR1 and CDR2 sequences are MGHRA and YSYEKL.

This rearrangement joins TRBV2 to TRBJ2-7, with a possible D match to TRBD2 (6 bases). Germline CDR1 SNHLY, CDR2 FYNNEI. V shed 7 bases and J shed 0 bases, with 16 bases lying between them. The CDR3 has 15 amino acids. In nucleotides, the CDR3 is TGTGCCAGCACTGAGGGTAGCGGTAGCTCCTACGAGCAGTACTTC. It encodes CASTEGSGSSYEQYF.

This clone occurred once. V gene TRBV6-5 combines with J gene TRBJ1-3; D possibly corresponds to TRBD1 (5 bases). The CDR3 totals 14 residues. Trimming cost V 5 bases and J 1 base, with 9 bases left between them. The germline gives CDR1 MNHEY, CDR2 SVGAGI. CDR3 sequence: CASSRGVSGNTIYF. The CDR3 coding sequence is TGTGCCAGCAGTCGAGGGGTTTCTGGAAACACCATATATTTT.

The chain is built from TRBV11-2 and TRBJ2-1, with 12 bases aligning to TRBD2. This CDR3 has 15 amino acids. Germline V CDR1 and CDR2: SGHAT, FQNNGV. J was trimmed by 5 bases and V by 5 bases; bases with no gene match: 4. The CDR3 loop reads CASSQLAGGNNEQFF. CDR3 bases: TGTGCCAGCAGCCAGCTAGCGGGAGGGAACAATGAGCAGTTCTTC.

This clone showed up just once. The chain employs TRBV28 and TRBJ2-3; a weak D match, TRBD2 (6 bases). Trimming stripped 6 bases from V and 6 bases from J, with 16 bases between. Germline V gene lookup returns CDR1 MDHEN and CDR2 SYDVKM. CDR3 length: 14 amino acids. The CDR3 loop is CASSLGTPGDTQYF. CDR3 nucleotide sequence: TGTGCCAGCAGCCTAGGGACTCCCGGGGATACGCAGTATTTT. Drawing the rest from reference TRBV28 and TRBJ2-3, the complete variable domain is DVKVTQSSRYLVKRTGEKVFLECVQDMDHENMFWYRQDPGLGLRLIYFSYDVKMKEKGDIPEGYSVSREKKERFSLILESASTNQTSMYLCASSLGTPGDTQYFGPGTRLTVL.

The genes are TRBV7-9 and TRBJ2-1; maybe TRBD2 (6 bases). This CDR3 has 13 residues. V lost 5 bases, J lost 9 bases, and 14 bases lay in between. Germline assignment: CDR1 SEHNR and CDR2 FQNEAQ (reference sequence). The CDR3 here is CASSELAMVEQFF. The CDR3 DNA is TGTGCCAGCAGCGAACTAGCCATGGTTGAGCAGTTCTTC.